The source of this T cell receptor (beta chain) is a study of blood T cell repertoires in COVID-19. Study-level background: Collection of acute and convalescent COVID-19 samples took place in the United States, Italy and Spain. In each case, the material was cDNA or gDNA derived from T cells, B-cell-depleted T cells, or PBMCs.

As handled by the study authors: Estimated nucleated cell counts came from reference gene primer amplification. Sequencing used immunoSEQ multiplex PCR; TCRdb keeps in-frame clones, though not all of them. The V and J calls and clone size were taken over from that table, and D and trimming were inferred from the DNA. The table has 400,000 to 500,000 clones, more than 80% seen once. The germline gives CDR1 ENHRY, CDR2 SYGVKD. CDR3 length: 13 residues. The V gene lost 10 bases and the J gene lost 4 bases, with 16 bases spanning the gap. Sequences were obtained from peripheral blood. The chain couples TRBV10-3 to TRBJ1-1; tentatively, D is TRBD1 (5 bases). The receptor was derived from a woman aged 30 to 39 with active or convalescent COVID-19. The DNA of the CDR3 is TGTGCCACACAGGAGGGAGGGCGCACTGAAGCTTTCTTT. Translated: CATQEGGRTEAFF.